The 3 T cell receptor beta chains below come from one sample, sequenced in a study of cytomegalovirus exposure and HLA in healthy donors. The primer mix had 60 Vbeta and 13 Jbeta primers. The protocol was immunoSEQ multiplex PCR, while the TCRdb copy is restricted to in-frame clones and leaves out a portion. The sample holds about 170,000 clones, approximately 80% seen once. What was sequenced was PBMCs. The receptors shown here come from a woman under 30 in good health and CMV-seronegative.

The gene calls are TRBV19 and TRBJ2-7; TRBD2 matches at 8 bases. The V and J ends lost 3 bases and 3 bases, in that order; junction bases with no gene match: 4. Per the germline V gene, CDR1 is LNHDA and CDR2 is SQIVND (reference sequence). CDR3 length: 14 amino acids. The CDR3 sequence: CASSIRRGVYEQYF. In nucleotides, the CDR3 is TGTGCCAGTAGTATTCGGCGGGGGGTCTACGAGCAGTACTTC.

The chain recombines TRBV5-1 with TRBJ2-1, with D tentatively TRBD2 (5 bases). The CDR3 is 14 amino acids. V gave up 4 bases and J gave up 6 bases, with 14 bases separating them. CDR1 and CDR2 from the germline V gene are SGHRS and YFSETQ. Here the CDR3 reads CASSPEEYLNEQFF. Here the CDR3 DNA reads TGCGCCAGCAGCCCGGAGGAATATCTCAATGAGCAGTTCTTC.

The J gene is TRBJ2-7, the V gene TRBV6-5, with 7 bases identical to TRBD1. The CDR3 has 15 amino acids. V was clipped by 7 bases and J by 2 bases; unmatched bases: 11. Germline CDR1 MNHEY, CDR2 SVGAGI. The CDR3 region is CASKRDSLSPYEQYF. DNA of the CDR3: TGTGCCAGCAAAAGGGACAGCCTCTCACCCTACGAGCAGTACTTC.